Below, one T cell receptor beta chain is given with its context. The antigen remains unidentified. This CDR3 region has 14 residues. CDR1 and CDR2 (germline): MNHNY, SVGAGI (reference sequence). V was pared by 6 bases and J by 6 bases, with 7 bases of the junction left unmatched. Repertoires were generated with immunoSEQ multiplex PCR, while TCRdb's copy carries only in-frame clones and drops some. The sample holds around 22,000 clones, around 86% seen once. These data belong to a study of CD4 T cell repertoires in COVID-19. Whole-study context: Relabeled CFSE-low cells, IL-2-expanded for approximately 10 days, met spikes from other coronaviruses.

Findings and caveats of the study: Suggested intraclonal diversification: top SARS-CoV-2-reactive clonotypes appeared in two or three memory subsets. SARS-CoV and/or HKU1 spike cultures shared between roughly 7 and 26% of SARS-CoV-2 clonotypes.

No culture step preceded sequencing of the ex vivo isolated memory T cells. This TCR derives from a human donor who had COVID-19. The chain couples TRBV6-6 to TRBJ1-2; 10 bases line up with TRBD1. The material sequenced was central memory CD4+ T cells from blood, taken before the COVID-19 pandemic. CDR3 sequence reads: CASRETTGGNGYTF. CDR3 DNA sequence: TGTGCCAGCAGGGAGACGACAGGGGGCAATGGCTACACCTTC.